This T cell receptor (beta chain) was captured in a study of blood T cell repertoires in COVID-19. Overall study: Acute and convalescent COVID-19 specimens originated in the United States, Italy and Spain. T cells, B-cell-depleted T cells, or PBMCs provided the cDNA or gDNA that served as material.

V was trimmed by 5 bases and J by 9 bases, leaving 20 bases between them. The germline V gene encodes CDR1 MNHEY and CDR2 SVGAGI. The CDR3 has 15 amino acids. Original data processing: Estimation of nucleated cell counts was performed using reference gene primer amplification. Some clones are missing from TCRdb's copy, which holds only in-frame ones; the method was immunoSEQ multiplex PCR. The V and J calls and clone size were taken over from that table, and D and trimming were inferred from the DNA. In the table there are a few hundred thousand clones, more than 75% of which are singletons. Material: peripheral blood. The TCR originated in a woman in her thirties or forties who had recovered from COVID-19. The chain combines TRBV6-5 with TRBJ2-1; D may be TRBD2 (6 bases). CDR3 nucleotides: TGTGCCAGCAGTCTCCTTGGCGGGATGGAGGGTGAGCAGTTCTTC. Amino acid sequence: CASSLLGGMEGEQFF.